This TCR beta chain came from a study of blood T cells in healthy people across ages. Notes on the study in general: The study found TCR beta diversity correlated strongly with naive T cell percentage.

The people who gave samples were healthy Caucasians from Russia, aged about 6 to 100. CDR3 length: 17 residues. From germline, CDR1 is SGHAT and CDR2 FQNNGV. Comment on this clonotype: Antigen unknown.

A second about 7 to 11 cycle PCR used barcoded and J-beta primers. TCRdb ran MiXCR on the 5' RACE reads and lists one entry per CDR3 protein. The sample lists approximately 850,000 distinct CDR3 sequences; around 43% were seen once. This sequence joins TRBV11-2 and TRBJ2-4, with TRBD2 matching over 12 bases. The DNA end favors TRBJ2-7, so the J call may be wrong. This TCR was sampled from a man in his 60s in good health. The sequenced material came from blood. CDR3: CASSLGQLAGGSYEQYF. The DNA for the CDR3 is TGTGCCAGCAGCTTAGGCCAACTAGCGGGGGGCTCCTACGAGCAGTACTTC.